This T cell receptor (beta chain) was observed in a study of blood T cell repertoires in COVID-19. Study overall: The analysed material was cDNA or gDNA that came from T cells, B-cell-depleted T cells, or PBMCs.

This clone was detected a few times. Authors' methods: Using reference gene primer amplification, nucleated cell counts were estimated. Clones were read by immunoSEQ multiplex PCR, and TCRdb kept only the in-frame ones, dropping some. The V and J calls and clone size are taken from that table; D and trimming were inferred from the DNA. The table lists 200,000 to 250,000 clones, about 85% of them singletons. Germline loops: CDR1 SQVTM, CDR2 ANQGSEA. The ends were cut back, 3 bases at V and 5 bases at J, with 10 bases in the middle. The CDR3 extends over 13 amino acids. Specimen: peripheral blood. This TCR was sampled from a man over 45 who had recovered from COVID-19. The genes are TRBV29-1 and TRBJ2-2, with D tentatively TRBD2 (5 bases). CDR3 sequence reads: CSVDRSGTGELFF. The CDR3 region has the DNA TGCAGCGTTGATAGATCGGGAACCGGGGAGCTGTTTTTT.